The clone carrying this T cell receptor beta chain has just one count. This sample was taken from a study of blood T cell repertoires in COVID-19. Methods used by the authors: Reference gene primers were amplified, and this amplification served to estimate nucleated cell counts. Sequenced by immunoSEQ multiplex PCR; TCRdb stores in-frame clones only, minus some. That table supplies the V and J calls and clone size; D and trimming were determined from the DNA. The data show under 200,000 clones, about 81% seen once. Seattle patient enrollment occurred during active infection, with longitudinal follow-up thereafter. The CDR3 sequence is 13 residues long. The V end was cut by 5 bases, the J end by 8 bases, with 13 bases between. Germline V gene data show CDR1 as GTSNPN and CDR2 as SVGIG (reference sequence).

The J gene is TRBJ1-6, the V gene TRBV30; D remains ambiguous. The sequenced material came from peripheral blood. The origin of this receptor is an older woman with COVID-19, enrolled during active disease. DNA for the CDR3: TGTGCCTGGGCGGACTGGTCCGATTCACCCCTCCACTTT. This codes for CAWADWSDSPLHF. Full variable domain (missing parts from reference TRBV30 and TRBJ1-6): SQTIHQWPATLVQPVGSPLSLECTVEGTSNPNLYWYRQAAGRGLQLLFYSVGIGQISSEVPQNLSASRPQDRQFILSSKKLLLSDSGFYLCAWADWSDSPLHFGNGTRLTVT.